This T cell receptor (beta chain) was sequenced in a study of blood T cell repertoires in COVID-19. Study-level information: The United States, Italy and Spain were the sources of the acute and convalescent COVID-19 samples. T cells, B-cell-depleted T cells, or PBMCs provided the cDNA or gDNA that served as material.

TCRdb keeps only in-frame clones here, not all; method: immunoSEQ multiplex PCR. The sample lists around 100,000 clones; about nine tenths were seen once. This clone appeared once. The V segment lost 2 bases and the J segment 0 bases; nucleotides outside the gene matches: 6. Per the germline V gene, CDR1 is MNHEY and CDR2 is SVGAGI. The CDR3 has 16 residues. The chain has TRBV6-5 and TRBJ1-1; TRBD1 aligns across 7 bases. This TCR derives from a man aged 55 to 70 with COVID-19, enrolled during active disease. The sample comprised peripheral blood. CDR3 bases: TGTGCCAGCAGTTACCGCAAACAGGGGCTGAACACTGAAGCTTTCTTT. Encoded protein: CASSYRKQGLNTEAFF.